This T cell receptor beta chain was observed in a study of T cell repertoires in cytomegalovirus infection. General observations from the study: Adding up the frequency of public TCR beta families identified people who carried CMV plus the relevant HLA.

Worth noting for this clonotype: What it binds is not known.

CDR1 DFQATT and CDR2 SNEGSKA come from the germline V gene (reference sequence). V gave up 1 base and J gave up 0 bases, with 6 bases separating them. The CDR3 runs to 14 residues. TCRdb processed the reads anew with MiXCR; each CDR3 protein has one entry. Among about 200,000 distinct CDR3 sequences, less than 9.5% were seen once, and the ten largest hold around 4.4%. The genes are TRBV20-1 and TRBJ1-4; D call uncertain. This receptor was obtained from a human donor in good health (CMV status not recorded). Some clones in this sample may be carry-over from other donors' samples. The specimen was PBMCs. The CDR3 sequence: CSARGGSTNEKLFF. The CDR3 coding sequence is TGCAGTGCTAGAGGGGGTTCAACTAATGAAAAACTGTTTTTT.